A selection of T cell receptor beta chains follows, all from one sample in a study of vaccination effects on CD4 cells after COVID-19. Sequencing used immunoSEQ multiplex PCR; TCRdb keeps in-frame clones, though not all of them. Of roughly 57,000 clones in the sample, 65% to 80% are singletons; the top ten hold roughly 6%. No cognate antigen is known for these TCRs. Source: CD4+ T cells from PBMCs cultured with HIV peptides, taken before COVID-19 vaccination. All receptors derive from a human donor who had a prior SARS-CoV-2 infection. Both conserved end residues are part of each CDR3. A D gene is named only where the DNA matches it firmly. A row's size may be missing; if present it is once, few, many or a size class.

cdr3_nt: TGTGCCATCAGTGAGCCAGGGTTAGGGGATACGCAGTATTTT
cdr3_aa: CAISEPGLGDTQYF
j_call: TRBJ2-3
clone_size: .
v_call: TRBV10-3
d_call: .

cdr3_nt: TGTGCCAGCAGCCAAGTATCTTCTTTAGAGCAGCAGTACTTC
cdr3_aa: CASSQVSSLEQQYF
j_call: TRBJ2-7
clone_size: few
v_call: TRBV3-1/TRBV3-2
d_call: .

cdr3_nt: TGTGCCAGCAGCCTGACAGGCACGACTAATGAAAAACTGTTTTTT
cdr3_aa: CASSLTGTTNEKLFF
j_call: TRBJ1-4
clone_size: .
v_call: TRBV9
d_call: .

cdr3_nt: TGTGCCACTGAACGGACCCAGCGGCGAGAGACCCAGTACTTC
cdr3_aa: CATERTQRRETQYF
j_call: TRBJ2-5
clone_size: few
v_call: TRBV24-1
d_call: .

cdr3_nt: TGTGCCAGCAGCATAGTGGCCAGTATGCACTCCTACAATGAGCAGTTCTTC
cdr3_aa: CASSIVASMHSYNEQFF
j_call: TRBJ2-1
clone_size: few
v_call: TRBV7-2
d_call: .

cdr3_nt: TGCGCCAGCAGACGCACAGATACGCAGTATTTT
cdr3_aa: CASRRTDTQYF
j_call: TRBJ2-3
clone_size: .
v_call: TRBV5-1
d_call: .

cdr3_nt: TGTGCCAGCAGCATCCCCGGTGGGACTAGCGGCCAAGAGACCCAGTACTTC
cdr3_aa: CASSIPGGTSGQETQYF
j_call: TRBJ2-5
clone_size: .
v_call: TRBV5-4
d_call: TRBD2

cdr3_nt: TGTGCCAGCAGCCCCTCGGGGGTCCCCGCAGGAGAGACCCAGTACTTC
cdr3_aa: CASSPSGVPAGETQYF
j_call: TRBJ2-5
clone_size: .
v_call: TRBV4-2
d_call: .

cdr3_nt: TGCGCCAGCAGCTTGAACAGGCAGAACACTGAAGCTTTCTTT
cdr3_aa: CASSLNRQNTEAFF
j_call: TRBJ1-1
clone_size: .
v_call: TRBV5-1
d_call: .

cdr3_nt: TGTGCCAGCAGCTATAGCGGGGGGGCCCACGAGCAGTACTTC
cdr3_aa: CASSYSGGAHEQYF
j_call: TRBJ2-7
clone_size: .
v_call: TRBV7-3
d_call: TRBD2

cdr3_nt: TGTGCCAGCAGCCCCAGACTTACCGATGAGCAGTTCTTC
cdr3_aa: CASSPRLTDEQFF
j_call: TRBJ2-1
clone_size: .
v_call: TRBV7-9
d_call: .

cdr3_nt: TGTGCCTGGAGTTCACCAAACCTCTATGGCTACACCTTC
cdr3_aa: CAWSSPNLYGYTF
j_call: TRBJ1-2
clone_size: .
v_call: TRBV30
d_call: .

cdr3_nt: TGTGCCAGCAGCCTCGAGCGGGTTAATGAGCAGTTCTTC
cdr3_aa: CASSLERVNEQFF
j_call: TRBJ2-1
clone_size: .
v_call: TRBV7-3
d_call: .

cdr3_nt: TGTGCCACCGGAAGAGAGGGGGCGAGCAATCAGCCCCAGCATTTT
cdr3_aa: CATGREGASNQPQHF
j_call: TRBJ1-5
clone_size: .
v_call: TRBV15
d_call: TRBD1

cdr3_nt: TGTGCCAGTAAACTCTCCAGGGCAAGGAATTCACCCCTCCACTTT
cdr3_aa: CASKLSRARNSPLHF
j_call: TRBJ1-6
clone_size: .
v_call: TRBV19
d_call: .

cdr3_nt: TGTGCCAGCAAGCATGACAGGGGTGGCTACACCTTC
cdr3_aa: CASKHDRGGYTF
j_call: TRBJ1-2
clone_size: .
v_call: TRBV25-1
d_call: TRBD1

cdr3_nt: TGTGCCAGCAGAGCCCCCGGCCTCTTGGATACGCAGTATTTT
cdr3_aa: CASRAPGLLDTQYF
j_call: TRBJ2-3
clone_size: .
v_call: TRBV6-5
d_call: .

cdr3_nt: TGTGCCAGCCTGACAGGGTGGAACACTGAAGCTTTCTTT
cdr3_aa: CASLTGWNTEAFF
j_call: TRBJ1-1
clone_size: .
v_call: TRBV6-5
d_call: TRBD1

cdr3_nt: TGTGCCAGCTCACCATGGAGCCCGGGGGCTAATTCACCCCTCCACTTT
cdr3_aa: CASSPWSPGANSPLHF
j_call: TRBJ1-6
clone_size: .
v_call: TRBV18
d_call: .

cdr3_nt: TGTGCCAGCAGCTCGGGACAAGTACAAGAGACCCAGTACTTC
cdr3_aa: CASSSGQVQETQYF
j_call: TRBJ2-5
clone_size: .
v_call: TRBV7-2
d_call: .

cdr3_nt: TGTGCCAGCAGCCCCGGGACTAGCGGGAGTTACGAGCAGTACTTC
cdr3_aa: CASSPGTSGSYEQYF
j_call: TRBJ2-7
clone_size: .
v_call: TRBV11-3
d_call: TRBD2

cdr3_nt: TGTGCCAGCAGCCGGGACCCATATCAGCCCCAGCATTTT
cdr3_aa: CASSRDPYQPQHF
j_call: TRBJ1-5
clone_size: .
v_call: TRBV12-3/TRBV12-4
d_call: .

cdr3_nt: TGTGCCAGTAGTGGACATGGGCGGGACAGCAATCAGCCCCAGCATTTT
cdr3_aa: CASSGHGRDSNQPQHF
j_call: TRBJ1-5
clone_size: .
v_call: TRBV19
d_call: .

cdr3_nt: TGTGCCAGCCAATGGGGGAACTTCTCTGGGGCCAACGTCCTGACTTTC
cdr3_aa: CASQWGNFSGANVLTF
j_call: TRBJ2-6
clone_size: .
v_call: TRBV7-9
d_call: .

cdr3_nt: TGTGCCTGGAGTTTTGGACAGGGGGCAACTAATGAAAAACTGTTTTTT
cdr3_aa: CAWSFGQGATNEKLFF
j_call: TRBJ1-4
clone_size: .
v_call: TRBV30
d_call: TRBD1

cdr3_nt: TGTGCCAGCAGCTACTGGGGGACGGATGGCTACACCTTC
cdr3_aa: CASSYWGTDGYTF
j_call: TRBJ1-2
clone_size: .
v_call: TRBV14
d_call: .

cdr3_nt: TGTGCCAGCAGCTTAAGCTGGGGTGTATACAATGAGCAGTTCTTC
cdr3_aa: CASSLSWGVYNEQFF
j_call: TRBJ2-1
clone_size: .
v_call: TRBV7-2
d_call: .

cdr3_nt: TGTGCCAGCAGTTTTTCCGTCGGGATTTTCTCCGATACGCAGTATTTT
cdr3_aa: CASSFSVGIFSDTQYF
j_call: TRBJ2-3
clone_size: .
v_call: TRBV28
d_call: .

cdr3_nt: TGTGCCAGTACGATGGGCACCTACAATTATGGCTACACCTTC
cdr3_aa: CASTMGTYNYGYTF
j_call: TRBJ1-2
clone_size: .
v_call: TRBV19
d_call: .

cdr3_nt: TGCGCCAGCAGCCAAGAGGGAGCGGGAGGGCCAGATACGCAGTATTTT
cdr3_aa: CASSQEGAGGPDTQYF
j_call: TRBJ2-3
clone_size: few
v_call: TRBV4-1
d_call: TRBD2

cdr3_nt: TGCGCCAGCAGCATAGGGACAGGGGAAACCGGGGAGCTGTTTTTT
cdr3_aa: CASSIGTGETGELFF
j_call: TRBJ2-2
clone_size: .
v_call: TRBV5-1
d_call: TRBD1

cdr3_nt: TGTGCCAGCAGTCAAAGCCACTCTGGAAACACCATATATTTT
cdr3_aa: CASSQSHSGNTIYF
j_call: TRBJ1-3
clone_size: .
v_call: TRBV2
d_call: .

cdr3_nt: TGTGCCAGCAGCGACCGGGACGGCTCCTACGAGCAGTACTTC
cdr3_aa: CASSDRDGSYEQYF
j_call: TRBJ2-7
clone_size: .
v_call: TRBV7-8
d_call: .

cdr3_nt: TGTGCCAGTAGTATCCTCCAGGAACACATCTATGGCTACACCTTC
cdr3_aa: CASSILQEHIYGYTF
j_call: TRBJ1-2
clone_size: few
v_call: TRBV19
d_call: .

cdr3_nt: TGTGCCAGCAGTGACACCTTATACCGGTTGGACACTGAAGCTTTCTTT
cdr3_aa: CASSDTLYRLDTEAFF
j_call: TRBJ1-1
clone_size: few
v_call: TRBV6-1
d_call: .

cdr3_nt: TGTGCCAGCAGGTATGGGGGTAATACGCAGTACTTC
cdr3_aa: CASRYGGNTQYF
j_call: TRBJ2-7
clone_size: .
v_call: TRBV12-3/TRBV12-4
d_call: .

cdr3_nt: TGTGCCAGCAGCTCCAACCACGGGTTGAGCGAGCAGTACTTC
cdr3_aa: CASSSNHGLSEQYF
j_call: TRBJ2-7
clone_size: .
v_call: TRBV7-2
d_call: .

cdr3_nt: TGTGCCAGCACCATGGGCTGGGGGGGGTCCCTCGAGCAGTACTTC
cdr3_aa: CASTMGWGGSLEQYF
j_call: TRBJ2-7
clone_size: .
v_call: TRBV6-5
d_call: TRBD2

cdr3_nt: TGTGCCAGCAGCCCGGCGTCCGGGACAGGGGGCAGTGATACGCAGTATTTT
cdr3_aa: CASSPASGTGGSDTQYF
j_call: TRBJ2-3
clone_size: .
v_call: TRBV7-9
d_call: TRBD1

cdr3_nt: TGTGCCAGCAATCCCCGACAGGGCACTGAAGCTTTCTTT
cdr3_aa: CASNPRQGTEAFF
j_call: TRBJ1-1
clone_size: .
v_call: TRBV6-5
d_call: TRBD1

cdr3_nt: TGTGCCAGCTCACCCCCCCAGGTAGCGGGAAAGATTGAGCAGTTCTTC
cdr3_aa: CASSPPQVAGKIEQFF
j_call: TRBJ2-1
clone_size: .
v_call: TRBV18
d_call: TRBD2

cdr3_nt: TGCGCCAGCAGCCAAGTTGCGGGAGCAAACATTCAGTACTTC
cdr3_aa: CASSQVAGANIQYF
j_call: TRBJ2-4
clone_size: .
v_call: TRBV4-1
d_call: TRBD2

cdr3_nt: TGTGCCAGTCGTCCTGGACAGTCAATCAATCAGCCCCAGCATTTT
cdr3_aa: CASRPGQSINQPQHF
j_call: TRBJ1-5
clone_size: .
v_call: TRBV19
d_call: .

cdr3_nt: TGTGCCTGGAGTGTACTCTCGGTAGAGACCCAGTACTTC
cdr3_aa: CAWSVLSVETQYF
j_call: TRBJ2-5
clone_size: .
v_call: TRBV30
d_call: .

cdr3_nt: TGCAGTGTATTGCGGGCAAGTGAAGCTTTCTTT
cdr3_aa: CSVLRASEAFF
j_call: TRBJ1-1
clone_size: .
v_call: TRBV20-1
d_call: .

cdr3_nt: TGTGCCAGCAGTCTGACAGGGGGCGTCTATGGCTACACCTTC
cdr3_aa: CASSLTGGVYGYTF
j_call: TRBJ1-2
clone_size: .
v_call: TRBV28
d_call: TRBD1

cdr3_nt: TGTGCCAGCAGCTTCCGGACTAGCGGGCTCACAGATACGCAGTATTTT
cdr3_aa: CASSFRTSGLTDTQYF
j_call: TRBJ2-3
clone_size: .
v_call: TRBV11-3
d_call: TRBD2

cdr3_nt: TGTGCCAGCAGCTCGGACATTCTCTACGAGCAGTACTTC
cdr3_aa: CASSSDILYEQYF
j_call: TRBJ2-7
clone_size: .
v_call: TRBV11-2
d_call: .

cdr3_nt: TGTGCCAGCAGTCCGTACAGGACCCAGAATGAAAAACTGTTTTTT
cdr3_aa: CASSPYRTQNEKLFF
j_call: TRBJ1-4
clone_size: .
v_call: TRBV6-5
d_call: .

cdr3_nt: TGCGCCGCCTCCGGACAGGGACTTGGGGCTTTCTTT
cdr3_aa: CAASGQGLGAFF
j_call: TRBJ1-1
clone_size: once
v_call: TRBV23-1
d_call: TRBD1